Following are 11 T cell receptor beta chains from one sample sequenced in a study of T cells in Graves' hyperthyroidism and ophthalmopathy. Regions amplified from RNA transcripts were the TCR beta CDR3 regions. First-round RT-PCR of the TCR CDR3 relied on the HTBI primer set. From the multiplex PCR reads, TCRdb called clonotypes with MiXCR, one entry per CDR3 protein. The table records under 350,000 distinct CDR3 sequences, around 15% of them present only once. Sequencing was carried out using blood. Receptors were obtained from a middle-aged woman with Graves' ophthalmopathy.

This clonotype was picked up many times. The chain has TRBV11-2 and TRBJ1-1; D call uncertain. CDR1 is SGHAT and CDR2 is FQNNGV in the germline V gene. The CDR3 totals 11 residues. V was trimmed by 1 base and J by 6 bases, leaving 3 bases between them. The CDR3 nucleotides are TGTGCCAGCAGCTTAGGATCTGAAGCTTTCTTT. The encoded protein is CASSLGSEAFF.

The chain links TRBV24-1 to TRBJ2-3; 10 nucleotides agree with TRBD1. V lost 3 bases to trimming and J lost 3 bases; unmatched junction nucleotides: 8. The germline V gene has CDR1 KGHDR and CDR2 SFDVKD. There are 17 residues in the CDR3. The DNA of the CDR3 is TGTGCCACCAGTGATCCCCGACAGGGGGCTCAGACAGATACGCAGTATTTT. It specifies CATSDPRQGAQTDTQYF.

The chain is built from TRBV10-1 and TRBJ2-3, with TRBD1 identical over 9 bases. Germline V lookup: CDR1 WNHNN, CDR2 SYGVQD (reference sequence). V lost 0 bases, J lost 3 bases, and 13 bases stayed unmatched. The CDR3 contains 19 residues. CDR3 sequence (DNA): TGCGCCAGCAGTGAGTCTTTCCTTAAGGCTGGGACAGGGACAGATACGCAGTATTTT. Its protein product is CASSESFLKAGTGTDTQYF.

This clonotype was seen at least ten times. The gene calls are TRBV6-2 or TRBV6-3 and TRBJ2-1; no clear D. In germline, CDR1 is MNHEY, CDR2 SVGEGT. This CDR3 region has 11 residues. V dropped 2 bases and J dropped 7 bases, with 3 bases sitting between them. The CDR3 DNA reads as TGTGCCAGCAGTTACAAGAATGAGCAGTTCTTC. Its translation: CASSYKNEQFF.

This clonotype appeared many times. CDR3 residues: CASSLDIGGANQPQHF. The DNA of the CDR3 is TGTGCCAGCAGTTTAGATATCGGGGGCGCGAATCAGCCCCAGCATTTT. V is TRBV12-3 or TRBV12-4 and J is TRBJ1-5; tentative D call: TRBD1 (6 bases). The V end was cut by 1 base, the J end by 4 bases, with 14 bases between. This CDR3 is built from 16 residues.

This clonotype was found a few times. The chain couples TRBV7-9 to TRBJ1-5; TRBD1 matches 10 bases. The V segment lost 5 bases and the J segment 7 bases; nucleotides outside the gene matches: 8. Per germline, CDR1 SEHNR and CDR2 FQNEAQ (reference sequence). The CDR3 is made up of 15 amino acids. DNA for the CDR3: TGTGCCAGCAGCCAGGGGACAGGGGCCGGGCAGCCCCAGCATTTT. This encodes CASSQGTGAGQPQHF.

V is TRBV7-9 and J is TRBJ2-7, with unresolved D. CDR3 size: 13 residues. V was cut by 8 bases and J by 2 bases, with 13 bases left in between. The germline CDR1 and CDR2 sequences are SEHNR and FQNEAQ (reference sequence). The CDR3 here is CASEYESTYEQYF. CDR3 coding DNA: TGTGCCAGCGAATATGAGTCTACCTACGAGCAGTACTTC.

This clonotype was seen many times. The rearrangement uses TRBV20-1 and TRBJ2-7; 7 bases fit TRBD1. From germline, CDR1 is DFQATT and CDR2 SNEGSKA (reference sequence). V gave up 0 bases and J gave up 3 bases; unmatched junction bases: 11. The CDR3 sequence is 16 residues long. The CDR3 loop reads CSARERTGVGHYEQYF. The CDR3, as DNA: TGCAGTGCTAGAGAGCGTACAGGGGTGGGCCACTACGAGCAGTACTTC.

On this clonotype: A much larger clone is a single base away; this may be a read error. The chain has TRBV20-1 and TRBJ2-1; D is possibly TRBD1 (6 bases). Germline V lookup: CDR1 DFQATT, CDR2 SNEGSKA (reference sequence). This CDR3 region has 14 residues. V lost 5 bases and J 0 bases, leaving 11 bases between the germline ends. Here the CDR3 DNA reads TGCAGTGCTCAGACAGGACTCTCCTACAATGAGCAGTTCTTC. Translating gives CSAQTGLSYNEQFF.

This clonotype was seen many times. Here the CDR3 reads CASKVAGGLGETQYF. The CDR3 DNA follows: TGTGCCAGCAAAGTAGCGGGCGGGTTAGGAGAGACCCAGTACTTC. The chain uses TRBV28 and TRBJ2-5; 7 bases line up with TRBD2. Germline V CDR1 and CDR2: MDHEN, SYDVKM. This CDR3 contains 15 residues. V lost 7 bases and J lost 4; bases outside the gene matches: 12.

This clonotype has at least ten counts. The chain uses TRBV7-2 and TRBJ2-7; the match to TRBD2 covers 9 bases. With 4 bases clipped from V and 3 bases from J, the junction kept 7 bases outside the gene matches. CDR1 is SGHTA, CDR2 FQGNSA, per germline. There are 15 residues in the CDR3. DNA of the CDR3: TGTGCCAGCAGCTCAAATAGCGGGGGCCACTACGAGCAGTACTTC. This translates into CASSSNSGGHYEQYF.